This TCR beta chain stems from a study of memory CD4+ T cells and cytomegalovirus serostatus. Method: immunoSEQ multiplex PCR; TCRdb's copy keeps in-frame clones and lacks some. The sample records some 87,000 clones, roughly 80% being singletons. The CDR3 runs 15 residues. V lost 4 bases to trimming and J lost 2 bases; unmatched junction nucleotides: 5. Germline CDR1 reads SGHRS; CDR2 reads YFSETQ. Findings of the study overall: The CMV-associated TCR signature appears largely within the CD4+ memory repertoire. CMV serostatus prediction reached median AUC approximately 0.95, or 0.91 with US-trained model.

As to this clone: The antigen is undetermined.

Single viable CD3+CD4+CD8-CD45RO+ cells were sorted as the memory CD4+ T cells. Total CD4+ T cells were enriched by CD4 positive selection. The rearrangement links TRBV5-1 to TRBJ2-7, with 11 positions matching TRBD1. This clonotype was obtained from an adult in good health and CMV-seropositive. The source material was memory CD4+ T cells from blood. The CDR3 region is CASSPGGQGAYEQYF. The CDR3 nucleotides read TGCGCCAGCAGCCCGGGGGGACAGGGGGCCTACGAGCAGTACTTC.